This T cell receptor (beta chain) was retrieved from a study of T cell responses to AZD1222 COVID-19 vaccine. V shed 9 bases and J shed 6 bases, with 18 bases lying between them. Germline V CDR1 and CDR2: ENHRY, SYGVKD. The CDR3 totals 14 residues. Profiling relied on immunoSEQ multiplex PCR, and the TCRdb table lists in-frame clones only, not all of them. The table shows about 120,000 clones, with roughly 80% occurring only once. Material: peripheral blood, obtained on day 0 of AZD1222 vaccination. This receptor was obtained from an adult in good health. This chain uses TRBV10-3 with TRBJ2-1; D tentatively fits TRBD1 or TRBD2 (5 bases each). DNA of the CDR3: TGTGCCATTCTGAGGGGCCCCCTAGGCAATGAGCAGTTCTTC. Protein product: CAILRGPLGNEQFF.